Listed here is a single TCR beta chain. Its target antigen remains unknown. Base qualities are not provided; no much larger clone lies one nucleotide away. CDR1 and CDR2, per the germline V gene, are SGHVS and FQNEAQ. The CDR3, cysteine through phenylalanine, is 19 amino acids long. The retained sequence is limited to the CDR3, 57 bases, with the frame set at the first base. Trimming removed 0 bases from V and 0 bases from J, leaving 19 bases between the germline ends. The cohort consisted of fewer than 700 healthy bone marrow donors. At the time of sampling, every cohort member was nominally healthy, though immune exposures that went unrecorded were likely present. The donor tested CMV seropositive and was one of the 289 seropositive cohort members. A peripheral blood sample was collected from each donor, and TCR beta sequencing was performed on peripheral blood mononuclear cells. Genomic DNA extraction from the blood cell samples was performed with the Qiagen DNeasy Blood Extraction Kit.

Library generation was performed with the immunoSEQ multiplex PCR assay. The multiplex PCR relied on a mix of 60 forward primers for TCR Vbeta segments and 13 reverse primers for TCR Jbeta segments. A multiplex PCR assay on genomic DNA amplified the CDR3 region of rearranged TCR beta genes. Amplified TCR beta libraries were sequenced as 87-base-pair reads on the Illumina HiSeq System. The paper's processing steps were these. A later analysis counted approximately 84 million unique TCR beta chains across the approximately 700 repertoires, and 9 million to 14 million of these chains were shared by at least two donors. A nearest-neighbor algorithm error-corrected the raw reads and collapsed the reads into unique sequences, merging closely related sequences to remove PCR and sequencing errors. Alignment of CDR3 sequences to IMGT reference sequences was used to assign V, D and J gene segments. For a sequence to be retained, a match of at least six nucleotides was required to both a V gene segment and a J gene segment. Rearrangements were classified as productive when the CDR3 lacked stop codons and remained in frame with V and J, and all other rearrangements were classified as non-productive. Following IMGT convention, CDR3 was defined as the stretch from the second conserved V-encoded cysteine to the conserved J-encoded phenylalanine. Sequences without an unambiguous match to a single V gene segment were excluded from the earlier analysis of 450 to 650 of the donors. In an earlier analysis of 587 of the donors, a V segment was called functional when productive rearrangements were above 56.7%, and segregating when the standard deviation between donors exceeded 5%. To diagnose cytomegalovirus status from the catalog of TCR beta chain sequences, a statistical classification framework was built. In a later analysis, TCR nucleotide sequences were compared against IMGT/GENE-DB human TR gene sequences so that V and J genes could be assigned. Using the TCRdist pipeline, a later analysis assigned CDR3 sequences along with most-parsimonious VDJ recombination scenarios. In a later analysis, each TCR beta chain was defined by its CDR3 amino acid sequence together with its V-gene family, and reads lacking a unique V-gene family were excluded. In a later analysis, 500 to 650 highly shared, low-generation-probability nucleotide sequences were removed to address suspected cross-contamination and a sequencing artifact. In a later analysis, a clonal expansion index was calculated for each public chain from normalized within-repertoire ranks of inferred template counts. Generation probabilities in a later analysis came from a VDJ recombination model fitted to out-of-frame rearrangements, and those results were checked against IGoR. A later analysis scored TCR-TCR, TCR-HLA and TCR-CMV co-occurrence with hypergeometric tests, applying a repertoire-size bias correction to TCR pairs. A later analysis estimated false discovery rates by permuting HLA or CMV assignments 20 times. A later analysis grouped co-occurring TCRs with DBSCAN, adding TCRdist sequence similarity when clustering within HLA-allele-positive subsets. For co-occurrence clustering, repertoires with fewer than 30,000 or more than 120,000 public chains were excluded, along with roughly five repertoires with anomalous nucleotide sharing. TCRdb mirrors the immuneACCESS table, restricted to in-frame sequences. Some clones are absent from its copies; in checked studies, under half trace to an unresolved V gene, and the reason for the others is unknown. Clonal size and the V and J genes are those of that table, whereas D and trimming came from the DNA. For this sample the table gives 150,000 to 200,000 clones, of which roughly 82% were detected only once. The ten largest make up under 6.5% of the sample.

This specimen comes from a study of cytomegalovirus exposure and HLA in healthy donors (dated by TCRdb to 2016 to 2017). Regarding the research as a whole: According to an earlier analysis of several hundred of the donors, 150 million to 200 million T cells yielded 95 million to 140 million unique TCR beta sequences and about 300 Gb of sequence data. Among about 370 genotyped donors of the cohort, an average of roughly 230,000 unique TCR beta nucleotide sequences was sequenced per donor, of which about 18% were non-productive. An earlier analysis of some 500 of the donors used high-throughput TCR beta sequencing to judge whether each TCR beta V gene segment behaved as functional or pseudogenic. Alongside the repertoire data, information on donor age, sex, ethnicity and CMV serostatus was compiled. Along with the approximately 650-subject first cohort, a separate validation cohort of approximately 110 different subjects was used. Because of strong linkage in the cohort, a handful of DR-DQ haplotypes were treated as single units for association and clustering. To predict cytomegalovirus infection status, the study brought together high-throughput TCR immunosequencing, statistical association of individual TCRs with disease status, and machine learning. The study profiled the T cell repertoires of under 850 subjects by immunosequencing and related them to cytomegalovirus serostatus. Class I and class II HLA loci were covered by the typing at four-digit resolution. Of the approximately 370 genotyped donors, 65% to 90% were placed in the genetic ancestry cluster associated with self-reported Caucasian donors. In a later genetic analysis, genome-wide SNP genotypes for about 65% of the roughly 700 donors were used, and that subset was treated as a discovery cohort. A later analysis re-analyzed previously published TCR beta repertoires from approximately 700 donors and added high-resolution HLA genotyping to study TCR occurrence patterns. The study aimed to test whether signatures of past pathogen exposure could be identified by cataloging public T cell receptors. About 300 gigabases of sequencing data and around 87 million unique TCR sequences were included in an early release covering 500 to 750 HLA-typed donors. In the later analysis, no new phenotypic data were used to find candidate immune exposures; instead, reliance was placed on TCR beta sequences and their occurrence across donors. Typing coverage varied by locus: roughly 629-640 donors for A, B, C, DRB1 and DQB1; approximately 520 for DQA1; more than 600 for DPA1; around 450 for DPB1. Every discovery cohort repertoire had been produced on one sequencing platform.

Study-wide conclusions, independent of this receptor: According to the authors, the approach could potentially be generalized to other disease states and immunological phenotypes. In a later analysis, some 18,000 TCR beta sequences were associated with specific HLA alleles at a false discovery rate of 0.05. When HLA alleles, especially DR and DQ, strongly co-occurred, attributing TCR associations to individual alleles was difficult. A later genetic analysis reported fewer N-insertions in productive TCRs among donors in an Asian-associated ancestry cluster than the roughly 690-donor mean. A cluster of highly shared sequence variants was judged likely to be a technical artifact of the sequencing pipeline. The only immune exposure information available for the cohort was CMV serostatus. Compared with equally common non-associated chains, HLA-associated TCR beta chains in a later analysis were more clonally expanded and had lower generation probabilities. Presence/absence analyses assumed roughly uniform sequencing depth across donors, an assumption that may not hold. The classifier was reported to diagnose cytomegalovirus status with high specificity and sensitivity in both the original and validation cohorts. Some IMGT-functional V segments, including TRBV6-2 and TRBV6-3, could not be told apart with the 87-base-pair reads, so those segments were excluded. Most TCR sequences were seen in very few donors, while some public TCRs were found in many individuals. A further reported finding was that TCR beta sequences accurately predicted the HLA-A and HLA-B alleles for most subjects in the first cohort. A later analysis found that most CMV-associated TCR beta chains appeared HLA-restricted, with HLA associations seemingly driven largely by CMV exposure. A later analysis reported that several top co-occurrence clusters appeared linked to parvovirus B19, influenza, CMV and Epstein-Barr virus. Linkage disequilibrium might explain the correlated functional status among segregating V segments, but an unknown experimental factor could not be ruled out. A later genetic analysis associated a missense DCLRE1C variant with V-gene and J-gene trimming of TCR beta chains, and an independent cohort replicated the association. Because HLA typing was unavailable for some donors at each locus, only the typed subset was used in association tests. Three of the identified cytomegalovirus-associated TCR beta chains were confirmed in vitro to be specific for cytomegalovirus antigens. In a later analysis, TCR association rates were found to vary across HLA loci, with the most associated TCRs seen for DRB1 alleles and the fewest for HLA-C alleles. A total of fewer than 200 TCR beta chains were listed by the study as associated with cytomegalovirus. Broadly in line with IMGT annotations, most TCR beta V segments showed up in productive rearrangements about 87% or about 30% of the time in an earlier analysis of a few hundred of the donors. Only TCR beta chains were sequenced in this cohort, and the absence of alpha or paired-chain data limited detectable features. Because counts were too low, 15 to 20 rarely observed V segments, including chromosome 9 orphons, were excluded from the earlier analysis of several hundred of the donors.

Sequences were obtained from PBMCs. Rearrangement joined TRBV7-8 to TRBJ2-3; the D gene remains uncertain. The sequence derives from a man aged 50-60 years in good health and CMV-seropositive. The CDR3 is CASSLALLTYLTSTDTQYF. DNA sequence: TGTGCCAGCAGCTTAGCGCTACTAACCTATCTCACTAGCACAGATACGCAGTATTTT.